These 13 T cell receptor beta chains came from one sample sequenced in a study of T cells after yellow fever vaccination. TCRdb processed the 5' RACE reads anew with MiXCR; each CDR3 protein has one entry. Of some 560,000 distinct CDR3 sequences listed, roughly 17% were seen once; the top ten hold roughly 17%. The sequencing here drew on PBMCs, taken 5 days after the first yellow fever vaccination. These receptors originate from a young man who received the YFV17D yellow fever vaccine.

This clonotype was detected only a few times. The CDR3 region has the DNA TGTGCCAGCAGTTCTGGGTCTGGGGGCTATGGCTACACCTTC. It specifies CASSSGSGGYGYTF. The chain is built from TRBV12-3 or TRBV12-4 and TRBJ1-2, with D perhaps matching TRBD1 (5 bases). The CDR3 loop spans 14 amino acids. Trimming pared 4 bases from V and 4 bases from J, leaving 13 bases between.

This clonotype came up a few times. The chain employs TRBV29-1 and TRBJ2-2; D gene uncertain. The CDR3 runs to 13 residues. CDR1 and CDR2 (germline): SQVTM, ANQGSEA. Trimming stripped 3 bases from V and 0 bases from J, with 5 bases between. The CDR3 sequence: CSVESANTGELFF. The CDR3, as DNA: TGCAGCGTTGAGAGCGCGAACACCGGGGAGCTGTTTTTT.

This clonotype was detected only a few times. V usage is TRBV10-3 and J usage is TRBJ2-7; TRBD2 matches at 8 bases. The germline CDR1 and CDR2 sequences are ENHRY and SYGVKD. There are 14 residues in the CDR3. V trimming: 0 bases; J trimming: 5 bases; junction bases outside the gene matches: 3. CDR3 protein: CAISESAGAHEQYV. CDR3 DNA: TGTGCCATCAGTGAGTCAGCGGGGGCCCACGAGCAGTACGTC.

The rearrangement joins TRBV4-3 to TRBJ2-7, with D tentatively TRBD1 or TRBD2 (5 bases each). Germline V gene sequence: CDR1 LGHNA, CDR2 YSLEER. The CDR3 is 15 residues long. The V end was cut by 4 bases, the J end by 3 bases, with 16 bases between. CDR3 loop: CASSRSRGPDYEQYV. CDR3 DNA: TGCGCCAGCAGCCGCAGTCGGGGACCTGACTACGAGCAGTACGTC.

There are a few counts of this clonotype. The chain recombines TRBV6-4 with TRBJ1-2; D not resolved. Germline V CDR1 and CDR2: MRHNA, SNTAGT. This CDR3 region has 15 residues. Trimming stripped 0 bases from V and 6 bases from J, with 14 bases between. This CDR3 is CASSDSTSGRHGYTF. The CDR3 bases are TGTGCCAGCAGTGACTCGACCTCAGGTCGGCATGGCTACACCTTC.

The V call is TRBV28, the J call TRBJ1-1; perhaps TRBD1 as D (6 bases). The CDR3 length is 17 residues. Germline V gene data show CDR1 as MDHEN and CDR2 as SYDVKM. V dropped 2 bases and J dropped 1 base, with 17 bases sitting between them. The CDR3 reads CASSLIWGAVGNTEAFF. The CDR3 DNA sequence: TGTGCCAGCAGTTTAATATGGGGGGCAGTAGGGAACACTGAAGCTTTCTTT.

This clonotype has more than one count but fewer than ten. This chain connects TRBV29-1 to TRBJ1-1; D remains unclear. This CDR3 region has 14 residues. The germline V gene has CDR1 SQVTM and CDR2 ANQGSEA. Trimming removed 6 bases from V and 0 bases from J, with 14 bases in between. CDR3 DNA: TGCAGCGTGTTAAGGACGGAATTGAACACTGAAGCTTTCTTT. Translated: CSVLRTELNTEAFF.

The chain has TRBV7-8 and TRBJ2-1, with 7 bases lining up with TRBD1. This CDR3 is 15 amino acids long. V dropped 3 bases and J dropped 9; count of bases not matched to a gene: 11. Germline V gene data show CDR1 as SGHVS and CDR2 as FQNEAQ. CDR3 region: CASSFNPTGVGEQFF. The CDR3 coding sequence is TGTGCCAGCAGCTTTAACCCTACAGGGGTGGGTGAGCAGTTCTTC.

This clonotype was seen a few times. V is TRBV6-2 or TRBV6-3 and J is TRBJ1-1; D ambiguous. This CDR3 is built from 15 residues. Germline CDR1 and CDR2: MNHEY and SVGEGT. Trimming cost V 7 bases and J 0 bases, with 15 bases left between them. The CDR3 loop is CASTEVGRVNTEAFF. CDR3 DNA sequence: TGTGCCAGCACTGAGGTCGGGAGGGTGAACACTGAAGCTTTCTTT.

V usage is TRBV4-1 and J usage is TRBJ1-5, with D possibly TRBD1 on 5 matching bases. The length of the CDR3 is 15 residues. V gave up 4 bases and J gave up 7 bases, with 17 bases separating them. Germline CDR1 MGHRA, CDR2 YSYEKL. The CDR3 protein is CASSRLRDPGQPQHF. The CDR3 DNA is TGCGCCAGCAGCCGACTCCGGGACCCAGGACAGCCCCAGCATTTT.

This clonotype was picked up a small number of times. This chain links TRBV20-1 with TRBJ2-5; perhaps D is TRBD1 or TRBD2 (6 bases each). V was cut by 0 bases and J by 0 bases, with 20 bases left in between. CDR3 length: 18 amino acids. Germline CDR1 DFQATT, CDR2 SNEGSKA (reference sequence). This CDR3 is CSARDLEGGSTHQETQYF. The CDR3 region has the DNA TGCAGTGCTAGAGATCTTGAGGGGGGTTCGACGCACCAAGAGACCCAGTACTTC.

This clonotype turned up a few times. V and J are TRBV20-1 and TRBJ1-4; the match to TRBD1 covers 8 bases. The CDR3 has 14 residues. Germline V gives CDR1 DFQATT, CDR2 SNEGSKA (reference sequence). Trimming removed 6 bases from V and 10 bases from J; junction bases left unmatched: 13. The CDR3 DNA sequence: TGCAGTGCCCGAAGAGCAGGGGGCGTTGGAAAACTGTTTTTT. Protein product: CSARRAGGVGKLFF.

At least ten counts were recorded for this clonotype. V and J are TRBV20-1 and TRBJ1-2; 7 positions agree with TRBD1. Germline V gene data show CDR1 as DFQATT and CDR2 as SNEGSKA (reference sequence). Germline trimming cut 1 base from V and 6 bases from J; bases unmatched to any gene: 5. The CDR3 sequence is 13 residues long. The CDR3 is CSARVGTVNGYTF. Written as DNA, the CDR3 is TGCAGTGCTAGAGTGGGGACAGTGAATGGCTACACCTTC.